What follows are 15 T cell receptor beta chains derived from one specimen sequenced in a study of T cell changes during pregnancy in multiple sclerosis. Profiling relied on immunoSEQ multiplex PCR, and the TCRdb table lists in-frame clones only, not all of them. The table shows 45,000 to 55,000 clones, with just over 85% occurring only once. Material: CD4+ T cells from peripheral blood mononuclear cells, obtained in the second trimester of pregnancy. The receptors originated from a female donor with multiple sclerosis, enrolled in a pregnancy study.

The V and J genes are TRBV28 and TRBJ2-6, with D unclear. Per germline, CDR1 MDHEN and CDR2 SYDVKM. The ends were cut back, 8 bases at V and 3 bases at J, with 14 bases in the middle. The CDR3 extends over 15 amino acids. This chain's CDR3 is CASFGLGGGANVLTF. The CDR3 DNA is TGTGCCAGCTTCGGCCTCGGCGGTGGGGCCAACGTCCTGACTTTC.

In its sample, this clone was seen a few times. The chain uses TRBV18 and TRBJ2-5, with 8 bases identical to TRBD1. CDR3 size: 17 residues. Germline lookup yields CDR1 KGHSH and CDR2 LQKENI. V gave up 0 bases and J gave up 2 bases; unmatched junction bases: 8. CDR3 bases: TGTGCCAGCTCACCACCGATTGCCAACAGGGGGCAAGAGACCCAGTACTTC. Protein: CASSPPIANRGQETQYF.

This clone was picked up one time. V gene TRBV10-3 combines with J gene TRBJ1-1; 8 nucleotides match TRBD1. Germline lookup yields CDR1 ENHRY and CDR2 SYGVKD. The CDR3 is 13 amino acids. V was pared by 10 bases and J by 0 bases, with 4 bases of the junction left unmatched. CDR3 coding DNA: TGTGCCAGCCACAGGGGGATGAACACTGAAGCTTTCTTT. It specifies CASHRGMNTEAFF.

This sequence joins TRBV4-3 and TRBJ2-7, with a weak D call TRBD2 (5 bases). The germline V gene has CDR1 LGHNA and CDR2 YSLEER. The V gene lost 0 bases and the J gene lost 0 bases, with 15 bases spanning the gap. This CDR3 comprises 17 residues. The CDR3 spells CASSQEYFGLISYEQYF. As DNA, the CDR3 is TGCGCCAGCAGCCAAGAGTACTTCGGACTGATCTCCTACGAGCAGTACTTC.

CDR3 bases: TGCGCCAGCAGCCAAGGGGGGGGCTACGAGCAGTACTTC. It yields the protein CASSQGGGYEQYF. The chain couples TRBV4-3 to TRBJ2-7, with TRBD2 identical over 7 bases. Trimming removed 1 base from V and 3 bases from J; junction bases left unmatched: 0. CDR1 is LGHNA and CDR2 is YSLEER in the germline V gene. The CDR3 totals 13 residues.

J is TRBJ1-1 and V is TRBV6-1, with TRBD1 matching over 9 bases. The CDR3 extends over 14 amino acids. Germline V lookup: CDR1 MNHNS, CDR2 SASEGT. The junction had 7 bases not matched to a gene; V was cut back by 6 bases and J by 5 bases. CDR3 coding DNA: TGTGCCAGCAGACGGGACAGGGTGGGTACTGAAGCTTTCTTT. This encodes CASRRDRVGTEAFF.

This chain uses TRBV19 with TRBJ2-7, with 9 positions matching TRBD1. The CDR3 consists of 16 residues. After removal of 1 base from V and 1 base from J, the junction contained 5 bases not matched to a gene. Germline V lookup: CDR1 LNHDA, CDR2 SQIVND (reference sequence). Here the CDR3 reads CASSIGRTGESYEQYF. CDR3 DNA: TGTGCCAGTAGTATAGGGAGGACAGGGGAATCCTACGAGCAGTACTTC. Full variable domain (outside the CDR3, taken from reference TRBV19 and TRBJ2-7): DGGITQSPKYLFRKEGQNVTLSCEQNLNHDAMYWYRQDPGQGLRLIYYSQIVNDFQKGDIAEGYSVSREKKESFPLTVTSAQKNPTAFYLCASSIGRTGESYEQYFGPGTRLTVT.

J is TRBJ1-4 and V is TRBV6-6, with D unresolved. This CDR3 spans 14 amino acids. The germline V and J ends were trimmed by 5 bases and 3 bases, with 10 bases remaining between them. Germline V gene sequence: CDR1 MNHNY, CDR2 SVGAGI (reference sequence). The DNA for the CDR3 is TGTGCCAGCAGTACCAGCGCGCCTAATGAAAAACTGTTTTTT. This codes for CASSTSAPNEKLFF.

The V and J genes are TRBV30 and TRBJ1-2; D unresolved. V was trimmed by 0 bases and J by 7 bases, leaving 27 bases between them. Germline loops: CDR1 GTSNPN, CDR2 SVGIG (reference sequence). This CDR3 is built from 18 residues. The CDR3 here is CAWSVFPPHRETVRGYTF. The CDR3 nucleotides read TGTGCCTGGAGTGTTTTTCCCCCTCATCGGGAGACCGTGCGTGGCTACACCTTC. The full variable domain, with the rest looked up from reference TRBV30 and TRBJ1-2, is SQTIHQWPATLVQPVGSPLSLECTVEGTSNPNLYWYRQAAGRGLQLLFYSVGIGQISSEVPQNLSASRPQDRQFILSSKKLLLSDSGFYLCAWSVFPPHRETVRGYTFGSGTRLTVV.

This chain uses TRBV9 with TRBJ2-5; 12 bases align to TRBD1. CDR3 size: 16 residues. Per the germline V gene, CDR1 is SGDLS and CDR2 is YYNGEE. V lost 4 bases, J lost 5 bases, and 9 bases stayed unmatched. CDR3 nucleotides: TGTGCCAGCAGCAGAGACGGGACAGGGGGCGGGGAGACCCAGTACTTC. It codes for CASSRDGTGGGETQYF.

The V gene is TRBV7-2, the J gene TRBJ2-3, with D possibly matching TRBD1 (5 bases). With 3 bases removed from V and 4 bases from J, the gap between germline ends came to 8 bases. CDR1 is SGHTA and CDR2 is FQGNSA in the germline V gene. The CDR3 totals 13 residues. CDR3 sequence: CASSFQGPDTQYF. In nucleotides, the CDR3 is TGTGCCAGCAGCTTTCAGGGTCCAGATACGCAGTATTTT.

The rearrangement links TRBV4-1 to TRBJ1-3, with TRBD1 matching 7 bases. From germline, CDR1 is MGHRA and CDR2 YSYEKL. V shed 3 bases and J 0 bases; nucleotides not matched to a gene: 2. CDR3 length: 15 residues. CDR3 DNA: TGCGCCAGCAGCCAGACAGGGAACTCTGGAAACACCATATATTTT. The encoded protein is CASSQTGNSGNTIYF.

The chain has TRBV7-8 and TRBJ1-1; weak D call: TRBD1 (6 bases). CDR1 and CDR2 from the germline V gene are SGHVS and FQNEAQ. This CDR3 is 16 amino acids long. Trimming removed 6 bases at V and 2 bases at J, with 19 bases between. This chain's CDR3 is CASSSRDKTGNTEAFF. CDR3 nucleotides: TGTGCCAGCAGTTCACGGGACAAGACCGGAAACACTGAAGCTTTCTTT.

The chain links TRBV9 to TRBJ2-1, with TRBD2 matching 8 bases. V was clipped by 0 bases and J by 10 bases; unmatched bases: 6. The V gene's germline CDR1 is SGDLS and CDR2 YYNGEE. The CDR3 runs 14 residues. The CDR3 loop reads CASSVGSGIREQFF. The CDR3 DNA reads as TGTGCCAGCAGCGTAGGTAGCGGGATCCGGGAGCAGTTCTTC. The variable domain in full, completed from reference TRBV9 and TRBJ2-1, reads DSGVTQTPKHLITATGQRVTLRCSPRSGDLSVYWYQQSLDQGLQFLIQYYNGEERAKGNILERFSAQQFPDLHSELNLSSLELGDSALYFCASSVGSGIREQFFGPGTRLTVL.

The chain links TRBV2 to TRBJ2-1; 9 bases fit TRBD2. The CDR3 extends over 15 amino acids. V shed 6 bases and J 3 bases; nucleotides not matched to a gene: 6. The V gene's germline CDR1 is SNHLY and CDR2 FYNNEI. The CDR3 sequence: CASRPTSGLYNEQFF. CDR3 DNA: TGTGCCAGCAGGCCAACTAGCGGGCTCTACAATGAGCAGTTCTTC. Full variable domain (remainder filled in from reference TRBV2 and TRBJ2-1): EPEVTQTPSHQVTQMGQEVILRCVPISNHLYFYWYRQILGQKVEFLVSFYNNEISEKSEIFDDQFSVERPDGSNFTLKIRSTKLEDSAMYFCASRPTSGLYNEQFFGPGTRLTVL.